The 13 T cell receptor beta chains presented below share a single source sample, sequenced in a study of Ad26.COV2.S vaccination and SARS-CoV-2 variants (dated by TCRdb to the early 2020s). Library preparation was by the immunoSEQ multiplex PCR assay. TCRdb mirrors the immuneACCESS table, restricted to in-frame sequences. Some clones are absent from its copies; in checked studies, under half trace to an unresolved V gene, and the reason for the others is unknown. For this sample there are 300,000 to 400,000 clones; about 89% appear just once. Clones ranked in the top ten supply around 4.5% of the sample. Per the publication, the treatment or condition label means: some 19 received Ad26.COV2.S at low or high dose, single or two shots; about 5 received placebo; per-sample allocation not given. For vaccine and placebo recipients, repertoires were sequenced using samples collected on day 63 after the first injection.

Here the sequenced sample was peripheral blood, taken in a trial of Ad26.COV2.S vaccine versus placebo. The receptors derive from a person between 18 and 65 years old who received the Ad26.COV2.S COVID-19 vaccine or a placebo.

The V call is TRBV6-5, the J call TRBJ2-3; possible D gene TRBD1, 5 bases. Germline lookup yields CDR1 MNHEY and CDR2 SVGAGI. V gave up 3 bases and J gave up 5 bases, with 9 bases separating them. The CDR3 is 13 amino acids. This CDR3 reads CASSYQQGDTQYF. The CDR3 coding sequence is TGTGCCAGCAGTTATCAGCAGGGAGATACGCAGTATTTT.

The V and J genes are TRBV7-9 and TRBJ1-4, with D perhaps TRBD1 (5 bases). This CDR3 comprises 15 residues. Germline lookup yields CDR1 SEHNR and CDR2 FQNEAQ (reference sequence). V was trimmed by 1 base and J by 7 bases, leaving 13 bases between them. The CDR3, as DNA: TGTGCCAGCAGCTTAGGCAGGGAGAAAAGTGAAAAACTGTTTTTT. Protein sequence: CASSLGREKSEKLFF.

The V gene is TRBV7-8, the J gene TRBJ1-5; 8 bases align to TRBD1. Trimming took 5 bases from V and 2 from J; bases not matched to a gene: 5. The CDR3 contains 15 residues. Germline CDR1 reads SGHVS; CDR2 reads FQNEAQ. The CDR3 DNA sequence: TGTGCCAGCAGCCCACCGGGACAGGGCAATCAGCCCCAGCATTTT. Protein product: CASSPPGQGNQPQHF.

The chain has TRBV5-1 and TRBJ2-7, with 9 bases lining up with TRBD1. Unmatched junction bases numbered 12, after V lost 2 bases and J lost 0 bases. This CDR3 spans 18 amino acids. Looked up from germline, CDR1 is SGHRS and CDR2 is YFSETQ. DNA of the CDR3: TGCGCCAGCAGCTTTTTAGGACCGGGACAGGGAGCCTCCTACGAGCAGTACTTC. It specifies CASSFLGPGQGASYEQYF.

This rearrangement joins TRBV4-2 to TRBJ2-2, with D perhaps matching TRBD1 or TRBD2 (5 bases each). In germline, CDR1 is LGHNA, CDR2 YNFKEQ. The CDR3 is 17 residues long. V lost 0 bases and J lost 4, with 15 bases in between. The chain's CDR3 is CASSQDLPGPITGELFF. The CDR3 DNA is TGTGCCAGCAGCCAAGATCTTCCGGGGCCGATCACCGGGGAGCTGTTTTTT.

The chain is built from TRBV19 and TRBJ2-1, with a weak D call TRBD1 (6 bases). Trimming pared 8 bases from V and 4 bases from J, leaving 21 bases between. Germline V CDR1 and CDR2: LNHDA, SQIVND (reference sequence). The CDR3 has 16 residues. CDR3: CASRALPGEDYNEQFF. In DNA, the CDR3 is TGTGCCAGTCGGGCCTTACCAGGGGAAGATTACAATGAGCAGTTCTTC.

This rearrangement joins TRBV28 to TRBJ1-5, with D possibly being TRBD1 (6 bases). The germline gives CDR1 MDHEN, CDR2 SYDVKM. The CDR3 extends over 17 amino acids. Trimming shortened V by 1 base and J by 0 bases, and 13 bases separated the two germline ends. The CDR3 region is CASSLSVGGASNQPQHF. CDR3 DNA sequence: TGTGCCAGCAGTTTATCGGTTGGGGGGGCTAGCAATCAGCCCCAGCATTTT.

The chain has TRBV19 and TRBJ2-2; TRBD1 matches at 9 bases. Germline V lookup: CDR1 LNHDA, CDR2 SQIVND (reference sequence). This CDR3 is built from 16 residues. The junction had 11 bases not matched to a gene; V was cut back by 7 bases and J by 5 bases. CDR3 in amino acids: CASNSLQGAGTGELFF. The CDR3 DNA reads as TGTGCCAGTAATTCGTTACAGGGGGCAGGAACCGGGGAGCTGTTTTTT.

This clone was observed a handful of times. The J gene is TRBJ2-2, the V gene TRBV4-1; D unresolved. This CDR3 is 15 amino acids long. V was cut by 1 base and J by 5 bases, with 11 bases left in between. CDR1 is MGHRA and CDR2 is YSYEKL in the germline V gene. The CDR3 sequence is CASSQGALFTGELFF. As DNA, the CDR3 is TGCGCCAGCAGCCAAGGGGCCTTGTTTACCGGGGAGCTGTTTTTT.

Worth noting for this clone: The same CDR3 is also encoded by other DNA sequences in this sample. The chain has TRBV6-5 and TRBJ2-2; weak D call: TRBD1 (5 bases). CDR1 and CDR2 from the germline V gene are MNHEY and SVGAGI. The CDR3 loop spans 14 amino acids. With 6 bases removed from V and 1 base from J, the gap between germline ends came to 9 bases. In DNA form, the CDR3 reads TGTGCCAGCAGCCCCACAGGGAACACCGGGGAGCTGTTTTTT. Translated: CASSPTGNTGELFF.

The chain combines TRBV27 with TRBJ2-7; D not resolved. The length of the CDR3 is 13 residues. Germline V gene lookup returns CDR1 MNHEY and CDR2 SMNVEV (reference sequence). The ends were cut back, 4 bases at V and 2 bases at J, with 9 bases in the middle. The CDR3 nucleotides read TGTGCCAGCAGTTCCCTCGGAGCCTACGAGCAGTACTTC. Its protein product is CASSSLGAYEQYF.

The chain joins TRBV30 to TRBJ2-7; D is unclear. The CDR3 runs 12 residues. V was pared by 0 bases and J by 6 bases, with 9 bases between. From germline, CDR1 is GTSNPN and CDR2 SVGIG (reference sequence). The CDR3 nucleotides are TGTGCCTGGAGTGTACTTGCTACCGAGCAGTACTTC. Residues: CAWSVLATEQYF.

This rearrangement joins TRBV19 to TRBJ1-1; D might be TRBD1 (5 bases). V lost 3 bases and J lost 2, with 10 bases in between. The germline V gene has CDR1 LNHDA and CDR2 SQIVND (reference sequence). The CDR3 sequence is 14 residues long. The CDR3 sequence is CASSMYDSNTEAFF. CDR3 in DNA: TGTGCCAGTAGTATGTACGACAGTAACACTGAAGCTTTCTTT.